Given below is one TCR beta chain in context. There is no known antigen for this receptor. Base qualities are not at hand, and no much larger clone is one base apart. Collaborating institutions collected whole blood in K2EDTA tubes following their own protocols. For TCRbeta analysis, collaborators shipped samples in one of three forms: frozen whole blood, isolated PBMCs, or DNA extracted from either of those sample types. According to the germline V gene, CDR1 reads MNHNS and CDR2 reads SASEGT. Spanning cysteine to phenylalanine, the CDR3 consists of 15 amino acids. Solely the CDR3 DNA is kept, with 45 bases framed from the first base. V lost 1 base and J lost 4 bases, and the count of bases not matched to a germline gene is 4. This specimen comes from a study of blood T cell repertoires in COVID-19 (dated by TCRdb to the early 2020s). The study in broad terms: The collaborator samples originated in the United States, Italy and Spain and spanned the acute and convalescent phases of COVID-19. The prospective study material was composed of cDNA or gDNA derived from T cells, B-cell-depleted T cells, or PBMCs. Subjects who had been exposed to COVID-19, were actively infected with it, or had recovered from it provided the deeply sampled blood TCRbeta repertoires that made up the dataset. The repertoires were made available in a free public database intended to serve as a resource for research on the immune response to SARS-CoV-2. Samples were obtained from the ongoing ImmuneRACE study (first 160 participants) and from approximately 1,200 subjects provided by 6 global collaborators. Sample metadata almost always included a de-identified subject ID, COVID-19 status, age in years and sex. Where available, HLA class I and class II types were taken from metadata supplied by the sample provider and were not determined by assay-based typing.

The study at large found these results: How much clinical and demographic metadata was included differed by source and by participant, and the metadata was provided uncurated.

The immunoSEQ Assay, a bias-controlled multiplex PCR, was used to amplify TCRbeta CDR3 regions from genomic DNA. Regarding the original processing steps: The number of nucleated cells in each sample was estimated by amplification of reference gene primers within the assay. Sequence reads were collapsed and filtered to measure the absolute abundance of every unique TCRbeta CDR3 rearrangement. For each sample, productive Simpson clonality was calculated as the square root of Simpson's diversity index across productive rearrangements. As stored in TCRdb, this immuneACCESS dataset retains in-frame rearrangements with V and J assigned. A fraction of the clones does not appear; measured against another copy, unresolved V genes explain less than half of the discrepancy, and the remainder lacks a known reason. The V and J calls and clone size come from that table; D and trimming were worked out from the DNA. The sample yields around 200,000 clones; 70% to 90% were counted once. The ten top clones hold about a fifth of the sample.

The source of this sequence is a man between 65 and 80 years old with active or convalescent COVID-19. Sequenced material: peripheral blood. This chain is built from TRBV6-1 and TRBJ2-1, with TRBD2 matching 7 junction bases. The CDR3 amino acid sequence is: CASSEEPSGYNEQFF. The DNA sequence is TGTGCCAGCAGTGAAGAGCCTAGCGGATACAATGAGCAGTTCTTC.